These T cell receptor beta chains were read from a single sample in a study of cytomegalovirus exposure and HLA in healthy donors. Only in-frame clones appear in the TCRdb table, and some are missing; sequencing was by immunoSEQ multiplex PCR. Among 150,000 or so clones listed, around 85% were seen once. The specimen was PBMCs. These receptors were collected from a man aged 25-40 years in good health and CMV-seropositive. Both conserved end residues are trimmed from each CDR3. The order of the fields is V gene, J gene, CDR3 protein.

V: TRBV5-8
J: TRBJ2-1
CDR3: ASSSYSGAAYNEQF

V: TRBV19
J: TRBJ1-2
CDR3: ASGAGLIYGYT

V: TRBV10-3
J: TRBJ1-2
CDR3: AISAPGGGLNYGYT

V: TRBV6-5
J: TRBJ2-7
CDR3: ASSDRQGAFEQY

V: TRBV6-6
J: TRBJ2-7
CDR3: ASSPRGDYEQY

V: TRBV9
J: TRBJ1-1
CDR3: ASSVDLGATEAF

V: TRBV9
J: TRBJ2-7
CDR3: ASSRWLAGSYEQY

V: TRBV4-3
J: TRBJ2-6
CDR3: ASSQDPHGGISGANVLT

V: TRBV11-2
J: TRBJ2-7
CDR3: ASSTYEQY

V: TRBV27
J: TRBJ2-3
CDR3: ASSFLGGTGQDTQY

V: TRBV28
J: TRBJ2-1
CDR3: ASSSGRLAGGHEQF

V: TRBV5-6
J: TRBJ2-4
CDR3: ASSYPRDGGGNIQY

V: TRBV18
J: TRBJ2-7
CDR3: ASSGGQALSYEQY

V: TRBV7-2
J: TRBJ2-5
CDR3: ASSLGGLAGGRETQY

V: TRBV19
J: TRBJ2-7
CDR3: ASSLGQGAYEQY

V: TRBV18
J: TRBJ2-7
CDR3: ASSPLLTSGAPEQY

V: TRBV5-1
J: TRBJ2-7
CDR3: ASSLGLMRGSGYEQY

V: TRBV5-1
J: TRBJ2-7
CDR3: ASSSDYEQY

V: TRBV6-1
J: TRBJ2-1
CDR3: ASSEAAGTYNEQF

V: TRBV9
J: TRBJ1-1
CDR3: ASSVAGTGDTEAF

V: TRBV5-5
J: TRBJ1-2
CDR3: ASAYGQGGGYT

V: TRBV11-2
J: TRBJ2-5
CDR3: ASSPGSSED

V: TRBV2
J: TRBJ2-3
CDR3: ASSETRAPTDTQY

V: TRBV18
J: TRBJ2-7
CDR3: ASSPSGTSGYEQY

V: TRBV10-3
J: TRBJ1-2
CDR3: AISESTGQGFSS

V: TRBV5-1
J: TRBJ2-3
CDR3: ASQKAGGLADTQY

V: TRBV14
J: TRBJ2-2
CDR3: ATAILTGELF

V: TRBV28
J: TRBJ2-7
CDR3: ATAGATYEQY

V: TRBV14
J: TRBJ2-1
CDR3: ASSLGNEQF

V: TRBV5-6
J: TRBJ2-7
CDR3: ASSLEQGSYEQY

V: TRBV10-1
J: TRBJ1-1
CDR3: ASSARGTEAF

V: TRBV12-5
J: TRBJ2-2
CDR3: ASGLVWSSGGSNSSTGELF

V: TRBV6-5
J: TRBJ2-5
CDR3: ASSNQRGAQETQY

V: TRBV5-8
J: TRBJ2-1
CDR3: ASSLDGAGRDEQF

V: TRBV29-1
J: TRBJ1-2
CDR3: SVGGGNDGYT

V: TRBV7-7
J: TRBJ2-1
CDR3: ASSLETSASYNEQF

V: TRBV29-1
J: TRBJ1-3
CDR3: SVAFSGNTIY

V: TRBV10-1
J: TRBJ1-1
CDR3: ASSDLRTGNTEAF

V: TRBV6-5
J: TRBJ2-1
CDR3: ASSYGGGGAYNEQF

V: TRBV4-3
J: TRBJ2-1
CDR3: ASSQNVAGNSYNEQF

V: TRBV7-2
J: TRBJ2-1
CDR3: ASSLIAGVFNEQF